This T cell receptor (beta chain) was captured in a study of blood T cell repertoires in COVID-19. Overall study: Samples representing acute and convalescent COVID-19 were sourced from the United States, Italy and Spain. In each case, the material was cDNA or gDNA derived from T cells, B-cell-depleted T cells, or PBMCs.

Seattle cases were enrolled at active infection and followed longitudinally. This CDR3 comprises 13 residues. The germline V gene encodes CDR1 MNHEY and CDR2 SMNVEV (reference sequence). The ends were cut back, 1 base at V and 2 bases at J, with 6 bases in the middle. Per the study methods: Amplification of reference gene primers was used by the study to estimate nucleated cell counts. Repertoires were generated with immunoSEQ multiplex PCR, while TCRdb's copy carries only in-frame clones and drops some. The D gene and trimming were derived from the DNA, and the V and J assignments and clone size from that table. The sample consists of 200,000 to 250,000 clones, about 90% of them appearing once.

This TCR came from a man aged 30 to 45 with COVID-19, enrolled during active disease. The gene calls are TRBV27 and TRBJ2-7; D unclear. The source material was peripheral blood. The CDR3 loop reads CASSLWQTYEQYF. The CDR3 DNA reads as TGTGCCAGCAGTTTATGGCAGACCTACGAGCAGTACTTC.